This TCR beta chain was recorded in a study of T cell responses to AZD1222 COVID-19 vaccine. Findings of the study overall: The donor cohort was predominantly white British with a female majority, and clonal diversity may have been underestimated. Just a handful of people given AZD1222 tested seropositive at baseline.

The CDR3 extends over 15 amino acids. The trim removed 4 bases at V and 1 base at J, leaving 3 bases unmatched. Per the germline V gene, CDR1 is SGHNT and CDR2 is YYREEE (reference sequence). The table lists this clone with a count of one. Its antigen is not known. The protocol was immunoSEQ multiplex PCR, while the TCRdb copy is restricted to in-frame clones and leaves out a portion. The sample yields 100,000 to 150,000 clones, approximately 85% seen once. The chain is built from TRBV5-4 and TRBJ1-3; 9 positions match TRBD1. The receptor was derived from an adult in good health. Sample: peripheral blood, taken on day 0 of AZD1222 vaccination. The CDR3 region has the DNA TGTGCCAGCAGCCAAGACAGGGGGTCTGGAAACACCATATATTTT. Protein product: CASSQDRGSGNTIYF.